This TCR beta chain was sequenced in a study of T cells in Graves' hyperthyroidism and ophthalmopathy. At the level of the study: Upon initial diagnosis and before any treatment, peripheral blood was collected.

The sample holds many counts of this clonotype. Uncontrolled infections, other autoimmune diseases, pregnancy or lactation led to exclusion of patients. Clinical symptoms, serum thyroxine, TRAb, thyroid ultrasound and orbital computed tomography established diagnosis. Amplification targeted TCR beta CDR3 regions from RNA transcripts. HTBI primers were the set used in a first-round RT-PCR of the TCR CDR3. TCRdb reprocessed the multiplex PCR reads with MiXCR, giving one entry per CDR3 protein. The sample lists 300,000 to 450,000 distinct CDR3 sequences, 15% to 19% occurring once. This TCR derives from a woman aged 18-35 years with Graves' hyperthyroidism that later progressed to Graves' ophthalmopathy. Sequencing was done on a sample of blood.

CDR3 amino acids: CASSGTGPSSGNTIYF. The CDR3 DNA reads TGTGCCAGCAGTGGGACAGGTCCAAGCTCTGGAAACACCATATATTTT. This chain connects TRBV12-3 or TRBV12-4 to TRBJ1-3; 8 bases are shared with TRBD1. V lost 5 bases and J lost 0; bases outside the gene matches: 6. The CDR3 runs to 16 residues.